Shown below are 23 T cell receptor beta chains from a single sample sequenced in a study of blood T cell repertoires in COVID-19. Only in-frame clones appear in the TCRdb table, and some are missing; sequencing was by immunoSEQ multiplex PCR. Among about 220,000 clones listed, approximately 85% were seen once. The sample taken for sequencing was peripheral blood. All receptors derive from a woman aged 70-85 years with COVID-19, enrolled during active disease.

This CDR3 is CATSDPSGTDTEAFF. Written as DNA, the CDR3 is TGTGCCACCAGTGACCCCTCGGGGACTGACACTGAAGCTTTCTTT. The chain has TRBV24-1 and TRBJ1-1; tentative D call: TRBD1 (5 bases). The ends were cut back, 4 bases at V and 3 bases at J, with 14 bases in the middle. The germline CDR1 and CDR2 sequences are KGHDR and SFDVKD. This CDR3 spans 15 amino acids.

CDR3 sequence: CASSPPDRTSNQPQHF. The CDR3, as DNA: TGTGCCAGCTCACCACCGGACAGGACTAGCAATCAGCCCCAGCATTTT. The chain combines TRBV18 with TRBJ1-5, with TRBD1 matching 7 bases. The CDR3 has 16 amino acids. CDR1 and CDR2 from the germline V gene are KGHSH and LQKENI. J gave up 0 bases and V 0 bases, and 2 bases lay outside the gene matches.

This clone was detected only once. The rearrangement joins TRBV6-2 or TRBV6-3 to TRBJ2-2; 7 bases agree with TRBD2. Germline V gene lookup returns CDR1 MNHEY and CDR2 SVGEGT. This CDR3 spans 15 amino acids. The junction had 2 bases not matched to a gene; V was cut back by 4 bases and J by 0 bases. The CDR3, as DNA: TGTGCCAGCAGTTTACTAGCGTCGAACACCGGGGAGCTGTTTTTT. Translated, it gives CASSLLASNTGELFF.

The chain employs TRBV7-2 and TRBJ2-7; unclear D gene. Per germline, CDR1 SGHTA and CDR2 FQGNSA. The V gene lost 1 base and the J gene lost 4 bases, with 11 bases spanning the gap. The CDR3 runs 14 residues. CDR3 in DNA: TGTGCCAGCAGCTTAGTTCCAGATTCTTACGAGCAGTACTTC. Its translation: CASSLVPDSYEQYF.

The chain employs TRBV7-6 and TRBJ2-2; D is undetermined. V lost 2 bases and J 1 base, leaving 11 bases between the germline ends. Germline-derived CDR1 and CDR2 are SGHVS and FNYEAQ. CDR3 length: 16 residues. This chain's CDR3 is CASSLYINKNTGELFF. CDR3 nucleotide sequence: TGTGCCAGCAGCTTATACATCAACAAGAACACCGGGGAGCTGTTTTTT.

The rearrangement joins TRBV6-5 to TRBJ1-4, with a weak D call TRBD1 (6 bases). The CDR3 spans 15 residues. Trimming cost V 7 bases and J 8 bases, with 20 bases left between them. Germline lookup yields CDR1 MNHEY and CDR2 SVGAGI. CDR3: CASTRTTTGTEKLFF. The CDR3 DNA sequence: TGTGCCAGCACCAGAACCACCACAGGGACCGAAAAACTGTTTTTT.

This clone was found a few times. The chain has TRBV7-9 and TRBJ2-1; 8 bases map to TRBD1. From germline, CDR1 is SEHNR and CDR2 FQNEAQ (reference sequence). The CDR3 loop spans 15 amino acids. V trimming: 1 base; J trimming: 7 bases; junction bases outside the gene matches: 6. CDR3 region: CASSLVYRGKNEQFF. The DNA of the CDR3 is TGTGCCAGCAGCTTAGTCTACAGGGGGAAGAATGAGCAGTTCTTC.

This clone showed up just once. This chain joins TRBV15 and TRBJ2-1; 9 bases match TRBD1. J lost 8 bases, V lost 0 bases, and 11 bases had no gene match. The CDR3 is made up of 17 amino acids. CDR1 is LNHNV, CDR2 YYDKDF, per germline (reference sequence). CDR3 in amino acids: CATSRDLGTGIEDEQFF. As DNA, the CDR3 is TGTGCCACCAGCAGAGATCTGGGGACAGGGATCGAAGATGAGCAGTTCTTC.

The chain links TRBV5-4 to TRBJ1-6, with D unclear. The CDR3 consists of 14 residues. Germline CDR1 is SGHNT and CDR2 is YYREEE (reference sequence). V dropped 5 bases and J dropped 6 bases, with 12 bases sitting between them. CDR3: CASSTTTFNSPLHF. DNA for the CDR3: TGTGCCAGCAGTACGACTACATTTAATTCACCCCTCCACTTT.

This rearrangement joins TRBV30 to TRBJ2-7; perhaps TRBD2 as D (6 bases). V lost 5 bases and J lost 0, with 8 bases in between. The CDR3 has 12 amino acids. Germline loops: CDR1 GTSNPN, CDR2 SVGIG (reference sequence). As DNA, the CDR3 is TGTGCCTGGGGGGGACTCTCCTACGAGCAGTACTTC. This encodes CAWGGLSYEQYF.

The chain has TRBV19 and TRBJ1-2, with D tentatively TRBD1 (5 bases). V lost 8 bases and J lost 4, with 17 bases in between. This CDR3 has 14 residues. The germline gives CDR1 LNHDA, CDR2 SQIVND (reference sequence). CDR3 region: CASSQDRLLYGYTF. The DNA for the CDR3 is TGTGCCAGTTCCCAAGACAGACTTCTCTATGGCTACACCTTC.

In DNA form, the CDR3 reads TGTGCCAGCAGCCCTTTCAGGGGGCTTGTGGAGACCCAGTACTTC. Its translation: CASSPFRGLVETQYF. V and J are TRBV5-8 and TRBJ2-5; the match to TRBD1 covers 8 bases. Germline V gene lookup returns CDR1 SGHTS and CDR2 YDEGEE. J lost 5 bases, V lost 4 bases, and 10 bases had no gene match. CDR3 length: 15 amino acids.

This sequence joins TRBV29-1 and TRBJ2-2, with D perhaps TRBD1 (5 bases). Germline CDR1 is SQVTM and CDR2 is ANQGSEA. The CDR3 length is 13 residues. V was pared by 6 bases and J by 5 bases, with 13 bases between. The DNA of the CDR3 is TGCAGCGTGGACCAGGGAAGAACCGGGGAGCTGTTTTTT. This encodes CSVDQGRTGELFF.

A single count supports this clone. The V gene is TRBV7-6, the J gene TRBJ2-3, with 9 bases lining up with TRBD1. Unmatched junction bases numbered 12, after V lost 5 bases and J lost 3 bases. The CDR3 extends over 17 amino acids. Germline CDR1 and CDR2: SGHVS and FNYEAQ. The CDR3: CASSQVARQGGTDTQYF. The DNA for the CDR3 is TGTGCCAGCAGCCAAGTAGCCCGACAGGGGGGGACAGATACGCAGTATTTT.

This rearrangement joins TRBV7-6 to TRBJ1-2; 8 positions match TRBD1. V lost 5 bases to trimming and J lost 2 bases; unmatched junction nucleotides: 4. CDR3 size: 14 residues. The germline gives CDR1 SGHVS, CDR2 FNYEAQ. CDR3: CASSQGQGNYGYTF. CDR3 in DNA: TGTGCCAGCAGCCAAGGACAGGGAAACTATGGCTACACCTTC.

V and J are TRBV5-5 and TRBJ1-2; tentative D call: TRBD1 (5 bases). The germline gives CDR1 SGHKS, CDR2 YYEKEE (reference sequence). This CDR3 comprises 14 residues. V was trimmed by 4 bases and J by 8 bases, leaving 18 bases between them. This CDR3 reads CASSTTEGRDGYTF. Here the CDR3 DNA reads TGTGCCAGCAGCACCACCGAAGGGAGGGACGGCTACACCTTC.

CDR3 protein: CSGGHKYIASNQPQHF. The DNA of the CDR3 is TGCAGCGGGGGACATAAGTATATCGCTAGCAATCAGCCCCAGCATTTT. The chain uses TRBV29-1 and TRBJ1-5; TRBD1 is a possible D gene (6 bases). From germline, CDR1 is SQVTM and CDR2 ANQGSEA. The V end was cut by 7 bases, the J end by 0 bases, with 19 bases between. The CDR3 sequence is 16 residues long.

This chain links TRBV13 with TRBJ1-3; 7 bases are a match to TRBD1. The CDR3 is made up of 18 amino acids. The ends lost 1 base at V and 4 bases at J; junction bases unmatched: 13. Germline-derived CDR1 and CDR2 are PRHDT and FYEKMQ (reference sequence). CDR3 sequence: CASSLVGQPYGLGNTIYF. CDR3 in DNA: TGTGCCAGCAGCTTAGTGGGACAGCCTTACGGTTTGGGAAACACCATATATTTT. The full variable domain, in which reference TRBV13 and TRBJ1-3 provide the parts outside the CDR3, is AAGVIQSPRHLIKEKRETATLKCYPIPRHDTVYWYQQGPGQDPQFLISFYEKMQSDKGSIPDRFSAQQFSDYHSELNMSSLELGDSALYFCASSLVGQPYGLGNTIYFGEGSWLTVV.

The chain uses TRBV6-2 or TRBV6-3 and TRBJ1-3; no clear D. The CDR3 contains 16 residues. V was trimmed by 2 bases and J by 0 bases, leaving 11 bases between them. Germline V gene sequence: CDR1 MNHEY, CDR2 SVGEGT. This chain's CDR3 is CASSYGSGLSGNTIYF. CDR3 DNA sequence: TGTGCCAGCAGTTACGGTTCAGGACTCTCTGGAAACACCATATATTTT.

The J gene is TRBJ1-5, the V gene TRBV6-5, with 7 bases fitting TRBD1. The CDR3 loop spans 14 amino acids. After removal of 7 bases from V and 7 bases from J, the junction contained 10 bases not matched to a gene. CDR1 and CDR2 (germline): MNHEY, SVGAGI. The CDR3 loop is CASMVTGEEQPQHF. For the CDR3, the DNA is TGTGCCAGCATGGTAACAGGGGAGGAGCAGCCCCAGCATTTT.

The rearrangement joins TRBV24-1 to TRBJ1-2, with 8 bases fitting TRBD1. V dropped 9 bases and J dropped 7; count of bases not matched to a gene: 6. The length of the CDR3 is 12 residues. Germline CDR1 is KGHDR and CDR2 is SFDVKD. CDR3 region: CATGQGSSGYTF. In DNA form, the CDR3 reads TGTGCCACCGGACAGGGTAGCTCTGGCTACACCTTC.

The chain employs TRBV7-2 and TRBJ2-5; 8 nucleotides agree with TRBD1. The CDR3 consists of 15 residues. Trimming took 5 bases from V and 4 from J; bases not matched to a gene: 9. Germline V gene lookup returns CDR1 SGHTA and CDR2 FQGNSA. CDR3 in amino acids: CASSARDRWGETQYF. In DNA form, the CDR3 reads TGTGCCAGCAGCGCCCGGGACAGGTGGGGAGAGACCCAGTACTTC. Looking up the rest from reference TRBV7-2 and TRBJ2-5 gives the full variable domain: GAGVSQSPSNKVTEKGKDVELRCDPISGHTALYWYRQSLGQGLEFLIYFQGNSAPDKSGLPSDRFSAERTGGSVSTLTIQRTQQEDSAVYLCASSARDRWGETQYFGPGTRLLVL.

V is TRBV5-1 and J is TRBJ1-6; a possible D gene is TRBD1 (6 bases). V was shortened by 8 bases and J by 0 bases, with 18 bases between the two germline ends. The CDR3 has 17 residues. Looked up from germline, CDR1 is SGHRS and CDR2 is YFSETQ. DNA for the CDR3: TGCGCCAGTCGCCAAGGACAGTCCAGCTCCTATAATTCACCCCTCCACTTT. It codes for CASRQGQSSSYNSPLHF. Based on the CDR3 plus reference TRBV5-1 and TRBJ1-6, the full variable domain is KAGVTQTPRYLIKTRGQQVTLSCSPISGHRSVSWYQQTPGQGLQFLFEYFSETQRNKGNFPGRFSGRQFSNSRSEMNVSTLELGDSALYLCASRQGQSSSYNSPLHFGNGTRLTVT.